A selection of T cell receptor beta chains follows, all from one sample in a study of Ad26.COV2.S vaccination and SARS-CoV-2 variants. The data were produced by immunoSEQ multiplex PCR, yet TCRdb's version contains in-frame clones alone and is incomplete. The sample has around 300,000 clones, under 90% seen once. The sample in question was peripheral blood, obtained in a trial of Ad26.COV2.S vaccine versus placebo. The receptors originated from a person aged 18-65 years who received the Ad26.COV2.S COVID-19 vaccine or a placebo. The CDR3 runs from the conserved cysteine through the conserved F or W. A D gene is named only where the DNA matches it firmly. The size field is filled for only some rows; it gives once, few, many or a size class.

-	-	TRBV13	TRBJ2-7	11	TGTGCCAGCAGGGGATCCTACGAGCAGTACTTC	CASRGSYEQYF
-	-	TRBV7-2	TRBJ1-2	16	TGTGCCAGCAGCTCGTACCAGGGTCCGACAAACTATGGCTACACCTTC	CASSSYQGPTNYGYTF
-	TRBD2	TRBV5-4	TRBJ2-3	15	TGTGCCAGCTCCCCGGGACTAGCGACACGCGATACGCAGTATTTT	CASSPGLATRDTQYF
-	-	TRBV11-3	TRBJ2-5	14	TGTGCCAGCAGCTTAGAGGACGGACAAGAGACCCAGTACTTC	CASSLEDGQETQYF
-	-	TRBV19	TRBJ2-5	17	TGTGCCAGTAGTATAGTCAGTGAGTGGGGGTACCAAGAGACCCAGTACTTC	CASSIVSEWGYQETQYF
-	-	TRBV19	TRBJ2-2	12	TGTGCCATAATTTCTCGGTCCGGGGAGCTGTTTTTT	CAIISRSGELFF
few	-	TRBV18	TRBJ2-2	13	TGTGCCAGCTCACCAAGTCCCCAACAGGAGCTGTTTTTT	CASSPSPQQELFF
-	-	TRBV4-3	TRBJ1-6	19	TGCGCCAGCAGCCGCCGACAGCCGAAGGGTAGTTCCTATAATTCACCCCTCCACTTT	CASSRRQPKGSSYNSPLHF
-	-	TRBV3-1/TRBV3-2	TRBJ2-3	16	TGTGCCAGCAGCCAGACCGGGAGTCGAGGCACAGATACGCAGTATTTT	CASSQTGSRGTDTQYF
-	-	TRBV19	TRBJ1-5	14	TGTGCCAGTAGTGTAAGACAGGGCAATCAGCCCCAGCATTTT	CASSVRQGNQPQHF
-	-	TRBV19	TRBJ1-1	14	TGTGCCAGTAGTATCACGGTGGCGGGCACTGAAGCTTTCTTT	CASSITVAGTEAFF
medium-sized	TRBD1	TRBV5-1	TRBJ1-1	14	TGCGCCAGCAGCTCAGGGGGAGGGTACACTGAAGCTTTCTTT	CASSSGGGYTEAFF
-	-	TRBV19	TRBJ1-3	13	TGTGCCAGTAGTGTAAGGCGAGGAAACACCATATATTTT	CASSVRRGNTIYF
-	TRBD2	TRBV27	TRBJ2-3	15	TGTGCCAGCAGATTCCGGGGACTAGCGTGGGATACGCAGTATTTT	CASRFRGLAWDTQYF